The entry below gives a single T cell receptor (beta chain) sequence along with its context. The PCR had 60 Vbeta and 13 Jbeta primers. Sequencing used immunoSEQ multiplex PCR; TCRdb keeps in-frame clones, though not all of them. Of 100,000 to 150,000 clones listed, roughly 76% were seen once; the top ten hold over 2.5%. With 3 bases clipped from V and 7 bases from J, the junction kept 4 bases outside the gene matches. The CDR3 loop spans 13 amino acids. From germline, CDR1 is KGHSH and CDR2 LQKENI. The sample originates from a study of cytomegalovirus exposure and HLA in healthy donors. The J gene is TRBJ1-1, the V gene TRBV18; 8 nucleotides align to TRBD1. This receptor was taken from a woman in her 50s in good health and CMV-seronegative. The sequenced sample consisted of PBMCs. The chain's CDR3 is CASSPDRAVEAFF. For the CDR3, the DNA is TGTGCCAGCTCACCGGACAGGGCGGTTGAAGCTTTCTTT.